This T cell receptor (beta chain) was profiled in a study of T cells expressing NK-cell markers (dated by TCRdb to 2018 to 2021). Regarding the study in general: In sorted CD3+CD56+NKG2C+, CD3+CD56+NKG2C- and CD3+CD56-NKG2C+ T-cell subsets from eight donors, TCR beta-chain repertoires were profiled. Among the eight sequenced donors, only one was HCMV-seronegative, while the other seven were HCMV-seropositive. All eight donors whose samples were sequenced were randomly selected healthy volunteers, three of them men and five women. Sequencing of the libraries produced 2 x 150 bp reads on Illumina HiSeq 2000/2500, MiSeq or NextSeq.

From a lookup of the germline V gene, CDR1 and CDR2 are SQVTM and ANQGSEA. From the cysteine up to the phenylalanine, the CDR3 has a length of 15 residues. The nucleotide record is missing. Sequenced on an Illumina HiSeq 2000. TCR beta cDNA libraries were made by 5'RACE template switching that added a universal primer site and unique molecular identifiers. Priming for cDNA synthesis came from the TCR beta constant segment, and two successive PCR amplification steps followed. Per the authors' processing: MIGEC handled demultiplexing of the reads and grouping by UMI, while MiTCR was used to assemble and quantify clonotypes. Only TCR cDNA sequences supported by at least two reads were kept to exclude erroneous sequences. The tcR package was used for downstream repertoire analysis, with clonotypes matched between fractions based on CDR3 nucleotide sequence plus V segment. VDJmatch was used to annotate antigen specificity against VDJdb, with one amino acid substitution in CDR3 allowed. Each CDR3 protein sequence appears as one entry after TCRdb reprocessed the reads, and no DNA is included. TCRdb, rather than the study authors, made the V and J calls. The sample has 500,000 to 700,000 distinct CDR3 sequences on record. Clones ranked in the top ten supply approximately 3.5% of the sample.

The study at large found these results: It remained unclear whether the expanded NKG2C-expressing T cell clones were specific for HCMV antigens. For about 6 donors, the dominant CD3+CD56+NKG2C+ clonotypes were among the top 10 CD8+ clonotypes and accounted for 1.0-7.0% of CD8+ T cells. Those dominant clonotypes were again the most abundant among CD3+CD56-NKG2C+ cells in a few donors, at roughly 28.3-65%.

HCMV serostatus was determined by detecting HCMV-specific IgG in serum with a commercial ELISA kit. Peripheral blood mononuclear cells were isolated from blood by Ficoll density gradient centrifugation. For this clonotype: Which antigen it targets is not known.

Sequencing input: blood T cells: a sorted CD56 or NKG2C T cell subset, CD4+ or CD8+ T cells, or bulk PBMC T cells (not recorded which). The rearrangement combines TRBV29-1 with TRBJ2-7; TCRdb names TRBD1, which stays unverified in the absence of DNA. This sequence was found in a man in his late teens or twenties in good health. Donor details come from another sample of the same person, matched by shared clones. The CDR3 in this case is CSAVPWDSTTYEQYF.